This passage covers 10 T cell receptor beta chains from one sample sequenced in a study of cytomegalovirus exposure and HLA in healthy donors. In the PCR, 60 Vbeta and 13 Jbeta primers were used. TCRdb's table, derived via immunoSEQ multiplex PCR, lists solely in-frame clones and lacks some. Here the sample table reports about 210,000 clones. Sequencing was performed on PBMCs. These receptors originate from a woman under 40 in good health and CMV-seropositive.

In nucleotides, the CDR3 is TGTGCCAGCAGCCAAGCGGGAGGTACGACAGATACGCAGTATTTT. Translated, it gives CASSQAGGTTDTQYF. The rearrangement links TRBV7-9 to TRBJ2-3; 9 nucleotides agree with TRBD2. V dropped 5 bases and J dropped 3; count of bases not matched to a gene: 6. Germline CDR1 and CDR2: SEHNR and FQNEAQ (reference sequence). The CDR3 consists of 15 residues.

The chain recombines TRBV6-1 with TRBJ1-5; possibly TRBD1 for D (5 bases). Trimming removed 3 bases at V and 5 bases at J, with 17 bases between. The CDR3 loop spans 16 amino acids. Germline assignment: CDR1 MNHNS and CDR2 SASEGT. CDR3 protein: CASSDPGSGRDQPQHF. CDR3 DNA sequence: TGTGCCAGCAGTGATCCAGGATCAGGCAGGGATCAGCCCCAGCATTTT.

The V call is TRBV4-1, the J call TRBJ2-7; a possible D gene is TRBD1 (7 bases). This CDR3 spans 16 amino acids. Germline CDR1 and CDR2: MGHRA and YSYEKL. With 3 bases removed from V and 2 bases from J, the gap between germline ends came to 17 bases. The CDR3 sequence: CASSQPTTGTAYEQYF. The CDR3 bases are TGCGCCAGCAGCCAGCCCACGACAGGGACTGCCTACGAGCAGTACTTC.

The J gene is TRBJ1-1, the V gene TRBV6-6; D is possibly TRBD1 (6 bases). The germline V and J ends were trimmed by 0 bases and 7 bases, with 15 bases remaining between them. The CDR3 has 15 residues. Germline lookup yields CDR1 MNHNY and CDR2 SVGAGI (reference sequence). Written as DNA, the CDR3 is TGTGCCAGCAGTTACTCGGAACAGGGTTTTGGTGAAGCTTTCTTT. It codes for CASSYSEQGFGEAFF.

The CDR3, as DNA: TGTGCCAGCAGCTTAGTAGGGACAGGGGTGAATGAGCAGTTCTTC. This sequence encodes CASSLVGTGVNEQFF. This chain links TRBV7-7 with TRBJ2-1; 10 bases are a match to TRBD1. This CDR3 has 15 residues. V was clipped by 1 base and J by 7 bases; unmatched bases: 4. Germline values: CDR1 SSHAT, CDR2 FNYEAQ (reference sequence).

The J gene is TRBJ2-1, the V gene TRBV9; 7 positions agree with TRBD2. Germline CDR1 SGDLS, CDR2 YYNGEE. This CDR3 contains 15 residues. The trim removed 3 bases at V and 2 bases at J, leaving 5 bases unmatched. CDR3 DNA sequence: TGTGCCAGCAGCGGTGGGGCGGGGGCCTACAATGAGCAGTTCTTC. As protein: CASSGGAGAYNEQFF. The variable domain in full, completed from reference TRBV9 and TRBJ2-1, reads DSGVTQTPKHLITATGQRVTLRCSPRSGDLSVYWYQQSLDQGLQFLIQYYNGEERAKGNILERFSAQQFPDLHSELNLSSLELGDSALYFCASSGGAGAYNEQFFGPGTRLTVL.

The chain combines TRBV2 with TRBJ1-1, with D perhaps TRBD1 (6 bases). With 5 bases removed from V and 0 bases from J, the gap between germline ends came to 10 bases. Germline values: CDR1 SNHLY, CDR2 FYNNEI. This CDR3 is built from 14 residues. The CDR3: CASSFTGLNTEAFF. The CDR3 nucleotides are TGTGCCAGCAGTTTCACAGGGTTGAACACTGAAGCTTTCTTT. Combining the CDR3 with reference TRBV2 and TRBJ1-1 gives the whole variable domain EPEVTQTPSHQVTQMGQEVILRCVPISNHLYFYWYRQILGQKVEFLVSFYNNEISEKSEIFDDQFSVERPDGSNFTLKIRSTKLEDSAMYFCASSFTGLNTEAFFGQGTRLTVV.

This chain uses TRBV6-5 with TRBJ1-5; TRBD1 is a possible D gene (6 bases). Germline values: CDR1 MNHEY, CDR2 SVGAGI. The CDR3 loop spans 15 amino acids. Deletions cut 3 bases from V and 2 bases from J, with 11 bases between. CDR3 loop: CASSYGPGGNQPQHF. The CDR3 DNA follows: TGTGCCAGCAGTTATGGGCCAGGGGGCAATCAGCCCCAGCATTTT.

This chain links TRBV7-2 with TRBJ1-1; no reliable D call. The CDR3 is 15 amino acids. Between the trimmed V and J ends, which lost 2 bases and 0 bases, there was a span of 10 bases. In germline, CDR1 is SGHTA, CDR2 FQGNSA. CDR3 sequence reads: CASSLYSLVNTEAFF. In nucleotides, the CDR3 is TGTGCCAGCAGCTTATACTCACTGGTGAACACTGAAGCTTTCTTT.

CDR3 coding DNA: TGCGCCAGCAGCTTTTCTTCTGTGAACACTGAAGCTTTCTTT. This sequence encodes CASSFSSVNTEAFF. The V call is TRBV5-1, the J call TRBJ1-1; D unclear. The CDR3 length is 14 residues. V was pared by 2 bases and J by 0 bases, with 8 bases between. Germline CDR1 is SGHRS and CDR2 is YFSETQ.